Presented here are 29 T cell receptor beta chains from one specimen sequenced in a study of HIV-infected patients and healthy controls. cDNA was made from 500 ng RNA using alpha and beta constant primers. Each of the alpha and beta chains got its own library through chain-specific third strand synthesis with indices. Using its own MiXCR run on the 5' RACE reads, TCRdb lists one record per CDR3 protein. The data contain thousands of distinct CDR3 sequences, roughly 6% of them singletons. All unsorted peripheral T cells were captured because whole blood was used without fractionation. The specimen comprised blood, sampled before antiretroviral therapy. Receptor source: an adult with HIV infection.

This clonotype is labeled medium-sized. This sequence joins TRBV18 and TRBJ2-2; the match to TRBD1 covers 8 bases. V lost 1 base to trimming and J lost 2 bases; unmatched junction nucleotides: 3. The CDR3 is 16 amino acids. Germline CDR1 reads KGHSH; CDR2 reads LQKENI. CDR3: CASSPLPGGNTGELFF. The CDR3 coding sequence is TGTGCCAGCTCACCACTGCCAGGGGGCAACACCGGGGAGCTGTTTTTT.

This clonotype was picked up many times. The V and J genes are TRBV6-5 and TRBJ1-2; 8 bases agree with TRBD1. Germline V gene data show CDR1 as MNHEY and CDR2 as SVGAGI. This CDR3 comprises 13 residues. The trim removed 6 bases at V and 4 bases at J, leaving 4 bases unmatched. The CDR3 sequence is CASSRGTGYGYTF. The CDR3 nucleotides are TGTGCCAGCAGCCGAGGGACAGGCTATGGCTACACCTTC.

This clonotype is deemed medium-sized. CDR3 region: CASSQSGNEQFF. Written as DNA, the CDR3 is TGCGCCAGCAGCCAAAGCGGGAATGAGCAGTTCTTC. This rearrangement joins TRBV4-1 to TRBJ2-1; tentatively, D is TRBD2 (6 bases). The CDR3 consists of 12 residues. Per germline, CDR1 MGHRA and CDR2 YSYEKL. V shed 2 bases and J shed 7 bases, with 6 bases lying between them.

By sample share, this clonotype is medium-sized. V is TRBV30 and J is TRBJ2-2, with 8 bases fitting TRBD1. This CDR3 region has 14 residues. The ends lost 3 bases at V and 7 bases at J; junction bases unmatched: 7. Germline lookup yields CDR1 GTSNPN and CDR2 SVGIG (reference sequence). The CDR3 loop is CAWRMDRVIGELFF. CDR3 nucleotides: TGTGCCTGGAGAATGGACAGGGTCATCGGGGAGCTGTTTTTT.

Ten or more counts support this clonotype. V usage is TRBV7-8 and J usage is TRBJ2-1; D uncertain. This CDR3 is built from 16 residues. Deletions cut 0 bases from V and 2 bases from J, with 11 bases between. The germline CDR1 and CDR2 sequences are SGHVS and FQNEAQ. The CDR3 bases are TGTGCCAGCAGCTTAGCGTTTGTAGACCCCTACAATGAGCAGTTCTTC. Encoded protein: CASSLAFVDPYNEQFF.

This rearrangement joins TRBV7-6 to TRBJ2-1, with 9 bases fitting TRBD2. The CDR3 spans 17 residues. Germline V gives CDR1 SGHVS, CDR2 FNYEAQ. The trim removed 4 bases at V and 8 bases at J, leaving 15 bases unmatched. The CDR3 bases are TGTGCCAGCAGCTCCCCGGGGAGCGGGGGGCCTTATCATGAGCAGTTCTTC. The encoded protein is CASSSPGSGGPYHEQFF.

CDR3 coding DNA: TGTGCCAGCAGTGACAGCTTGAGAGAGACCCAGTACTTC. Protein product: CASSDSLRETQYF. The rearrangement joins TRBV2 to TRBJ2-5; D call uncertain. CDR3 length equals 13 residues. Germline lookup yields CDR1 SNHLY and CDR2 FYNNEI. Trimming removed 3 bases at V and 4 bases at J, with 9 bases between.

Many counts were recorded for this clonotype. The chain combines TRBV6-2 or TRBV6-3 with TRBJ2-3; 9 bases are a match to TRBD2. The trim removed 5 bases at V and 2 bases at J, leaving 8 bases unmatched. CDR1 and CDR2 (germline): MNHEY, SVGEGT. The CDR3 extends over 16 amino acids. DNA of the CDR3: TGTGCCAGCAGTCAAAGCGGGGGGCGGCACACAGATACGCAGTATTTT. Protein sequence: CASSQSGGRHTDTQYF.

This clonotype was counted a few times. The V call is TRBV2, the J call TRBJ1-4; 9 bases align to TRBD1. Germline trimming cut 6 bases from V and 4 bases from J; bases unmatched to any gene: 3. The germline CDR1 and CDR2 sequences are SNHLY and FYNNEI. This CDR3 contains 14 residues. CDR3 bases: TGTGCCAGCAGCTCGGACAGGGGTAATGAAAAACTGTTTTTT. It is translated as CASSSDRGNEKLFF.

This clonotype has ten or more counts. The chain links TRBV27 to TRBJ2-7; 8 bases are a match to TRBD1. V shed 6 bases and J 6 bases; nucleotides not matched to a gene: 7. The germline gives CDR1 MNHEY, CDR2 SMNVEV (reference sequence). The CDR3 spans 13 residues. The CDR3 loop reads CASRMQGAGEQYV. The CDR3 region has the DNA TGTGCCAGCAGAATGCAGGGGGCTGGCGAGCAGTACGTC.

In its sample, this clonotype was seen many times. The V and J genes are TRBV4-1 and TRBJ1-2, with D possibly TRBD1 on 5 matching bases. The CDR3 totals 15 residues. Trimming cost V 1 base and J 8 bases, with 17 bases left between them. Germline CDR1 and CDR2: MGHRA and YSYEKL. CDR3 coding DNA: TGCGCCAGCAGCCAAGGGACGGGCGGGGGAGAAGGCTACACCTTC. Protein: CASSQGTGGGEGYTF.

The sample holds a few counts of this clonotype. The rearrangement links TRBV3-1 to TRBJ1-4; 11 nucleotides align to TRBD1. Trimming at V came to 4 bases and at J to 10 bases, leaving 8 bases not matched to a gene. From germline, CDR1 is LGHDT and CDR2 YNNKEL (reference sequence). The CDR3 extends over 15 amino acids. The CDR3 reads CASSLLPGQGAKLFF. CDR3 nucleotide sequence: TGTGCCAGCAGCCTCCTCCCCGGACAGGGGGCAAAACTGTTTTTT.

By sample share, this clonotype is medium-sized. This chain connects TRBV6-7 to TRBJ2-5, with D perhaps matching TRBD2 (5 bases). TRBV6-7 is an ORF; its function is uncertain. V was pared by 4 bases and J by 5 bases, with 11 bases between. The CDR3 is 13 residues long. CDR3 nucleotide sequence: TGTGCCAGCAGTTTCACTTCGGGGGAGACCCAGTACTTC. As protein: CASSFTSGETQYF.

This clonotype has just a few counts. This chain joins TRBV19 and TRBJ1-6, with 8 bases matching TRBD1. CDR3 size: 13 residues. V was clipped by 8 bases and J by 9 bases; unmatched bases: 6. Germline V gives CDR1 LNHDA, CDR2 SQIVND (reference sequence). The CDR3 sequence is CASRWTGTSPLHF. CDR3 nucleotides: TGTGCCAGTCGGTGGACAGGGACTTCACCCCTCCACTTT.

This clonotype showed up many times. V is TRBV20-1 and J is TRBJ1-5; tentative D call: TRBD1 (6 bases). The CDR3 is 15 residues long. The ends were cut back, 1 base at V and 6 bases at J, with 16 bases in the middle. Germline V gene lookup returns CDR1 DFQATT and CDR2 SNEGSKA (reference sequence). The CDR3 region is CSARGIGGAGQPQHF. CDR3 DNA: TGCAGTGCTAGAGGTATTGGGGGGGCAGGTCAGCCCCAGCATTTT.

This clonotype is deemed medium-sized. CDR3 coding DNA: TGCAGCGTTGACTCAGGGCAAGATGGCTACACCTTC. Its translation: CSVDSGQDGYTF. The rearrangement joins TRBV29-1 to TRBJ1-2; a weak D match, TRBD1 (5 bases). The germline CDR1 and CDR2 sequences are SQVTM and ANQGSEA. V was pared by 3 bases and J by 6 bases, with 11 bases between. The CDR3 consists of 12 residues.

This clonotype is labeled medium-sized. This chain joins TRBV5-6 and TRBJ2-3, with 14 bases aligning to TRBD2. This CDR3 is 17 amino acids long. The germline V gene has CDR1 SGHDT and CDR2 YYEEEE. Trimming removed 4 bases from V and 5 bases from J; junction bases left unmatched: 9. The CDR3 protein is CASSPRGLAGVKDTQYF. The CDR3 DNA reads TGTGCCAGCAGCCCGAGGGGACTAGCGGGGGTGAAAGATACGCAGTATTTT.

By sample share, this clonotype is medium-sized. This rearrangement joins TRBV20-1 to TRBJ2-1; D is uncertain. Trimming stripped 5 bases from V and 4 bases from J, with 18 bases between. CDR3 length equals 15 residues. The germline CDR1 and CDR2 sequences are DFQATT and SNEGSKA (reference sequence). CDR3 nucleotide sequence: TGCAGTGCTCCCCATGCCAGAGGAAATTACAATGAGCAGTTCTTC. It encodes CSAPHARGNYNEQFF.

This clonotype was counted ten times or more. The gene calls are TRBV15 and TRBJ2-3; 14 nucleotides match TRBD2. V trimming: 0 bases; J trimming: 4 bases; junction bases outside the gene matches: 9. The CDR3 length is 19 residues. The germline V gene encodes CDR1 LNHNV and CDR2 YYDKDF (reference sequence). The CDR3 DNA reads TGTGCCACCAGCAGAGATCTGAGACTAGCGGGGGGGCAGGCAGATACGCAGTATTTT. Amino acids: CATSRDLRLAGGQADTQYF. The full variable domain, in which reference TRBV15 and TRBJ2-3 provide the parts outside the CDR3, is DAMVIQNPRYQVTQFGKPVTLSCSQTLNHNVMYWYQQKSSQAPKLLFHYYDKDFNNEADTPDNFQSRRPNTSFCFLDIRSPGLGDTAMYLCATSRDLRLAGGQADTQYFGPGTRLTVL.

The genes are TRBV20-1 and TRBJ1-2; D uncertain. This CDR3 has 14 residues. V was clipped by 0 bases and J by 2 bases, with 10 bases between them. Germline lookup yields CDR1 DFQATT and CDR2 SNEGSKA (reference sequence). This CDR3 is CSARDRRTNYGYTF. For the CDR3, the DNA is TGCAGTGCTAGAGATCGAAGGACCAACTATGGCTACACCTTC.

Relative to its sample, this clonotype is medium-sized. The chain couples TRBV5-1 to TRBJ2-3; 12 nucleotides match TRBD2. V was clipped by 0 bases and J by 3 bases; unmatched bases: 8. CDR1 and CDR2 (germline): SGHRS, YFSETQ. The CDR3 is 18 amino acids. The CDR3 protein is CASSLAPGLAGRTDTQYF. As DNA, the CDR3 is TGCGCCAGCAGCTTGGCCCCAGGACTAGCGGGGAGAACAGATACGCAGTATTTT.

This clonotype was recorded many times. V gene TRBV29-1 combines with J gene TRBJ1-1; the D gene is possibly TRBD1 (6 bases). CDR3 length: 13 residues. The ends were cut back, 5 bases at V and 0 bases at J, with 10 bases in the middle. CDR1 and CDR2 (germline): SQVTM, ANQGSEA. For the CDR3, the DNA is TGCAGCGTTCGGAGGGGGTTGAACACTGAAGCTTTCTTT. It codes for CSVRRGLNTEAFF.

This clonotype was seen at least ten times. CDR3 sequence: CASSPLAGGSYEQYF. As DNA, the CDR3 is TGCGCCAGCAGCCCCCTAGCGGGGGGATCCTACGAGCAGTACTTC. This chain uses TRBV4-3 with TRBJ2-7; 11 bases line up with TRBD2. The CDR3 is made up of 15 amino acids. The V and J ends lost 4 bases and 1 base, in that order; junction bases with no gene match: 3. CDR1 is LGHNA, CDR2 YSLEER, per germline.

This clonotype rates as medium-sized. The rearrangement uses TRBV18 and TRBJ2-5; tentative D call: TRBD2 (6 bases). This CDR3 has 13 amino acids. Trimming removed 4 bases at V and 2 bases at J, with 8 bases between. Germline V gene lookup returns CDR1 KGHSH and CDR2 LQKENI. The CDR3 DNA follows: TGTGCCAGCTCACAGGGACTGCAAGAGACCCAGTACTTC. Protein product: CASSQGLQETQYF.

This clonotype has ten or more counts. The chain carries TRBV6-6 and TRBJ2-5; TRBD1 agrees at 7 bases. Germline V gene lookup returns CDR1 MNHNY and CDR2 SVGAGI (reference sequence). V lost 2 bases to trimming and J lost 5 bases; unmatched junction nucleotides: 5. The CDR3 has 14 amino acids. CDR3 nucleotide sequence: TGTGCCAGCAGTTACACAGGGGTCGGGGAGACCCAGTACTTC. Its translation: CASSYTGVGETQYF.

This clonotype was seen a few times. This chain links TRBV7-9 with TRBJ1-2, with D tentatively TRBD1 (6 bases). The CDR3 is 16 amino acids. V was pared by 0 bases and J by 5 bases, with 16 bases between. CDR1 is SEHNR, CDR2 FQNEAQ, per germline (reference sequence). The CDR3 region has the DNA TGTGCCAGCAGCTTAGCCCGGACAGCGCTTCCTTATGGCTACACCTTC. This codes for CASSLARTALPYGYTF.

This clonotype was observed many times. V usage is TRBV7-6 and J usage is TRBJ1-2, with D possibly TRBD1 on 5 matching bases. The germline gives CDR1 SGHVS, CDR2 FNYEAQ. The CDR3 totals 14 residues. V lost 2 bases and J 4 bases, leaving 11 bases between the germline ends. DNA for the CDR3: TGTGCCAGCAGCTTACGGGGGTTCGGCTATGGCTACACCTTC. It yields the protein CASSLRGFGYGYTF. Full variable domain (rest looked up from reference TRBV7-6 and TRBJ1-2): GAGVSQSPRYKVTKRGQDVALRCDPISGHVSLYWYRQALGQGPEFLTYFNYEAQQDKSGLPNDRFSAERPEGSISTLTIQRTEQRDSAMYRCASSLRGFGYGYTFGSGTRLTVV.

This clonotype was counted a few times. The CDR3 bases are TGTGCCAGCAGTGACCCACGGACTGGGGGAGGCCAAGAGACCCAGTACTTC. Translated, it gives CASSDPRTGGGQETQYF. The chain uses TRBV2 and TRBJ2-5, with D possibly TRBD2 on 6 matching bases. V lost 3 bases and J 1 base, leaving 18 bases between the germline ends. Germline V CDR1 and CDR2: SNHLY, FYNNEI. This CDR3 region has 17 residues.

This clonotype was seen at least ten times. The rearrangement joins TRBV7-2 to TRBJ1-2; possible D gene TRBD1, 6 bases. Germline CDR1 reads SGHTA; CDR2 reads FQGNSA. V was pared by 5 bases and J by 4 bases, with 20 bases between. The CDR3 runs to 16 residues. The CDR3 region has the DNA TGTGCCAGCAGCCAAGATGTACCGAGGACAGTCTATGGCTACACCTTC. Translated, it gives CASSQDVPRTVYGYTF.